A single sample gave rise to the 25 T cell receptor beta chains below, sequenced in a study of blood T cell repertoires in COVID-19. Profiling relied on immunoSEQ multiplex PCR, and the TCRdb table lists in-frame clones only, not all of them. This sample has some 670,000 clones, with 75% to 90% found just once. The specimen sequenced was peripheral blood. The receptors were sampled from a woman under 30 with acute or convalescent COVID-19.

The chain joins TRBV7-9 to TRBJ2-7; TRBD2 might be the D (5 bases). V shed 3 bases and J shed 2 bases, with 8 bases lying between them. The CDR3 loop spans 13 amino acids. Per the germline V gene, CDR1 is SEHNR and CDR2 is FQNEAQ (reference sequence). DNA of the CDR3: TGTGCCAGCAGCTTTACGGGGACCTACGAGCAGTACTTC. Protein product: CASSFTGTYEQYF.

The chain joins TRBV27 to TRBJ1-2, with 8 positions matching TRBD1. The V gene end was trimmed by 8 bases and the J gene end by 2 bases; junction bases not matched to a gene: 1. The CDR3 has 12 residues. Germline lookup yields CDR1 MNHEY and CDR2 SMNVEV (reference sequence). The CDR3 DNA follows: TGTGCCAGCCAGGGGGCCAACTATGGCTACACCTTC. This sequence encodes CASQGANYGYTF.

This clone was counted a single time. The V and J genes are TRBV29-1 and TRBJ1-2; TRBD1 agrees at 7 bases. CDR3 length: 12 amino acids. Germline-derived CDR1 and CDR2 are SQVTM and ANQGSEA. With 7 bases clipped from V and 4 bases from J, the junction kept 6 bases outside the gene matches. The DNA for the CDR3 is TGCAGCGCCGGGGACAGACCCTATGGCTACACCTTC. Amino acid sequence: CSAGDRPYGYTF.

J is TRBJ1-2 and V is TRBV29-1, with 9 bases matching TRBD1. Germline CDR1 SQVTM, CDR2 ANQGSEA. With V trimmed by 6 bases and J by 8 bases, 16 bases remained unmatched. The CDR3 has 15 residues. CDR3 residues: CSVHSPGQGSRGYTF. CDR3 coding DNA: TGCAGCGTCCACAGTCCGGGACAGGGATCTCGGGGCTACACCTTC.

V usage is TRBV11-2 and J usage is TRBJ2-7; the match to TRBD1 covers 7 bases. The CDR3 totals 16 residues. Germline CDR1 SGHAT, CDR2 FQNNGV. V trimming: 5 bases; J trimming: 0 bases; junction bases outside the gene matches: 10. The CDR3 DNA sequence: TGTGCCAGCAGCCAACCGAAGACAGGGCCCTCCTACGAGCAGTACTTC. Its protein is CASSQPKTGPSYEQYF.

V is TRBV12-5 and J is TRBJ2-2; 7 bases fit TRBD1. V dropped 6 bases and J dropped 5; count of bases not matched to a gene: 9. CDR1 and CDR2 from the germline V gene are LGHNT and FRNRAP. This CDR3 has 15 residues. The CDR3 DNA reads as TGTGCTAGTGGAGCGGACAGGAAGGTAACCGGGGAGCTGTTTTTT. Translation: CASGADRKVTGELFF. Full variable domain (remainder filled in from reference TRBV12-5 and TRBJ2-2): DARVTQTPRHKVTEMGQEVTMRCQPILGHNTVFWYRQTMMQGLELLAYFRNRAPLDDSGMPKDRFSAEMPDATLATLKIQPSEPRDSAVYFCASGADRKVTGELFFGEGSRLTVL.

The chain employs TRBV29-1 and TRBJ1-1, with D unresolved. The V and J ends lost 4 bases and 0 bases respectively, with 9 bases between them. The CDR3 consists of 13 residues. Germline values: CDR1 SQVTM, CDR2 ANQGSEA. CDR3 nucleotides: TGCAGCGTTGCTTGGGCCGTGAACACTGAAGCTTTCTTT. Protein product: CSVAWAVNTEAFF.

The chain couples TRBV5-4 to TRBJ1-2; 9 bases align to TRBD1. V dropped 4 bases and J dropped 8; count of bases not matched to a gene: 9. The CDR3 consists of 14 residues. Germline CDR1 and CDR2: SGHNT and YYREEE (reference sequence). This CDR3 reads CASSHEGTGRGYTF. The CDR3 DNA reads TGTGCCAGCAGCCACGAAGGGACAGGGAGGGGCTACACCTTC. Full variable domain (remainder filled in from reference TRBV5-4 and TRBJ1-2): ETGVTQSPTHLIKTRGQQVTLRCSSQSGHNTVSWYQQALGQGPQFIFQYYREEENGRGNFPPRFSGLQFPNYSSELNVNALELDDSALYLCASSHEGTGRGYTFGSGTRLTVV.

The chain combines TRBV6-5 with TRBJ1-2; D is unclear. Germline V gene data show CDR1 as MNHEY and CDR2 as SVGAGI. CDR3 length equals 15 residues. Trimming stripped 2 bases from V and 2 bases from J, with 12 bases between. The CDR3 DNA follows: TGTGCCAGCAGTTACGGTAGCAGTATGAACTATGGCTACACCTTC. It codes for CASSYGSSMNYGYTF.

This clone was counted once. J is TRBJ1-2 and V is TRBV14; TRBD1 agrees at 9 bases. J was trimmed by 5 bases and V by 5 bases; bases with no gene match: 6. The CDR3 is 14 amino acids. The germline V gene encodes CDR1 SGHDN and CDR2 FVKESK. The CDR3 coding sequence is TGTGCCAGCAGCGGTAACAGGGGGCTATATGGCTACACCTTC. Its translation is CASSGNRGLYGYTF.

V and J are TRBV28 and TRBJ1-5; TRBD1 matches at 8 bases. Trimming at V came to 6 bases and at J to 4 bases, leaving 8 bases not matched to a gene. CDR1 MDHEN and CDR2 SYDVKM come from the germline V gene. There are 15 residues in the CDR3. The CDR3: CASRIGQGLNQPQHF. The CDR3 nucleotides read TGTGCCAGCAGGATCGGACAGGGCCTAAATCAGCCCCAGCATTTT.

This chain uses TRBV2 with TRBJ1-2, with D perhaps matching TRBD1 (6 bases). The germline gives CDR1 SNHLY, CDR2 FYNNEI. The CDR3 sequence is 14 residues long. The ends were cut back, 0 bases at V and 4 bases at J, with 9 bases in the middle. Here the CDR3 reads CASSEARTAYGYTF. The CDR3 nucleotides are TGTGCCAGCAGTGAAGCGCGGACAGCCTATGGCTACACCTTC.

The rearrangement uses TRBV10-3 and TRBJ1-1; D might be TRBD1 (6 bases). The V gene lost 7 bases and the J gene lost 7 bases, with 13 bases spanning the gap. The CDR3 length is 12 residues. The germline gives CDR1 ENHRY, CDR2 SYGVKD. This chain's CDR3 is CAIKAGEGEAFF. The DNA for the CDR3 is TGTGCCATCAAGGCAGGGGAGGGTGAAGCTTTCTTT.

The CDR3 is CASTLGGPYNSPLHF. As DNA, the CDR3 is TGTGCCAGCACCCTAGGGGGCCCCTATAATTCACCCCTCCACTTT. The chain couples TRBV27 to TRBJ1-6; 7 bases agree with TRBD1. CDR1 and CDR2 from the germline V gene are MNHEY and SMNVEV (reference sequence). CDR3 length: 15 amino acids. V dropped 7 bases and J dropped 2; count of bases not matched to a gene: 5.

V usage is TRBV7-2 and J usage is TRBJ1-1; a possible D gene is TRBD1 (6 bases). The V end lost 2 bases, the J end lost 0 bases, and 19 bases lay between the germline ends. The germline gives CDR1 SGHTA, CDR2 FQGNSA. CDR3 size: 18 residues. CDR3 sequence: CASSLSGQRVGMNTEAFF. In DNA, the CDR3 is TGTGCCAGCAGCTTAAGCGGACAGAGGGTTGGAATGAACACTGAAGCTTTCTTT.

The chain links TRBV15 to TRBJ1-5, with D uncertain. Deletions cut 3 bases from V and 6 bases from J, with 15 bases between. Per the germline V gene, CDR1 is LNHNV and CDR2 is YYDKDF (reference sequence). CDR3 length: 15 residues. The CDR3 sequence: CATSSGREGGQPQHF. In DNA, the CDR3 is TGTGCCACCAGCAGTGGGAGGGAAGGAGGTCAGCCCCAGCATTTT.

The rearrangement uses TRBV12-3 or TRBV12-4 and TRBJ1-2; tentatively, D is TRBD1 (6 bases). V lost 6 bases and J lost 8, with 13 bases in between. CDR3 length: 12 residues. CDR3 DNA sequence: TGTGCCAGCAGCTGGCAGGGGTTAGGCTACACCTTC. Its translation: CASSWQGLGYTF.

This clone has a single count. This rearrangement joins TRBV7-3 to TRBJ2-3, with 9 bases aligning to TRBD1. Germline trimming cut 0 bases from V and 1 base from J; bases unmatched to any gene: 5. Germline V gene lookup returns CDR1 SGHTA and CDR2 FQGTGA. This CDR3 spans 17 amino acids. Written as DNA, the CDR3 is TGTGCCAGCAGCTTAACGTTCGGGACAGGGCGCACAGATACGCAGTATTTT. Its protein is CASSLTFGTGRTDTQYF.

The V call is TRBV28, the J call TRBJ1-1; no definite D call. Per the germline V gene, CDR1 is MDHEN and CDR2 is SYDVKM. CDR3 length equals 13 residues. Between the trimmed V and J ends, which lost 1 base and 9 bases, there was a span of 12 bases. CDR3 DNA sequence: TGTGCCAGCAGTTTATATCGCGGCGTACAAGCTTTCTTT. This encodes CASSLYRGVQAFF.

The genes are TRBV3-1 (or the pseudogene TRBV3-2) and TRBJ1-1; unclear D gene. The ends were cut back, 0 bases at V and 10 bases at J, with 6 bases in the middle. CDR1 LGHDT and CDR2 YNNKEL come from the germline V gene (reference sequence). The CDR3 spans 11 residues. Here the CDR3 reads CASSQERRAFF. DNA for the CDR3: TGTGCCAGCAGCCAAGAGCGTCGAGCTTTCTTT.

The rearrangement uses TRBV29-1 and TRBJ2-3, with 8 bases fitting TRBD1. The CDR3 consists of 13 residues. Germline-derived CDR1 and CDR2 are SQVTM and ANQGSEA. The junction had 6 bases not matched to a gene; V was cut back by 6 bases and J by 4 bases. This chain's CDR3 is CSVGQGSPDTQYF. The CDR3 DNA reads TGCAGCGTCGGACAGGGTTCCCCAGATACGCAGTATTTT.

This clone occurred a few times. The genes are TRBV2 and TRBJ1-6; D remains ambiguous. This CDR3 is 11 amino acids long. The germline gives CDR1 SNHLY, CDR2 FYNNEI. With 6 bases removed from V and 9 bases from J, the gap between germline ends came to 6 bases. The CDR3 DNA is TGTGCCAGCAGACGAGCTTCACCCCTCCACTTT. Translated: CASRRASPLHF.

The chain couples TRBV27 to TRBJ1-4, with D hard to call. Germline V gene lookup returns CDR1 MNHEY and CDR2 SMNVEV (reference sequence). Trimming shortened V by 6 bases and J by 5 bases, and 19 bases separated the two germline ends. CDR3 length: 16 amino acids. The CDR3 bases are TGTGCCAGCAGCTCTCCCTCCGGAGGGAGGAATGAAAAACTGTTTTTT. It specifies CASSSPSGGRNEKLFF.

The chain carries TRBV19 and TRBJ2-1, with 7 bases lining up with TRBD1. The CDR3 runs 16 residues. V lost 3 bases and J lost 5; bases outside the gene matches: 10. Germline CDR1 LNHDA, CDR2 SQIVND (reference sequence). CDR3 loop: CASSMVWWDSNNEQFF. CDR3 DNA: TGTGCCAGTAGTATGGTCTGGTGGGACAGCAACAATGAGCAGTTCTTC.

The chain uses TRBV4-2 and TRBJ1-1; TRBD1 agrees at 9 bases. The CDR3 totals 15 residues. CDR1 LGHNA and CDR2 YNFKEQ come from the germline V gene. V lost 2 bases, J lost 3 bases, and 4 bases stayed unmatched. The CDR3 here is CASSQRTGADTEAFF. The CDR3 nucleotides read TGTGCCAGCAGCCAAAGGACAGGGGCGGACACTGAAGCTTTCTTT.